The next 32 T cell receptor beta chains were all read from a single sample in a study of response to subunit inactivated influenza vaccine. TCRdb re-analysed the RT-PCR reads in MiXCR, keeping a single row per CDR3 protein. Among approximately 300,000 distinct CDR3 sequences listed, roughly 22% were seen once. Sequencing used PBMCs from blood, obtained approximately 20 months after vaccination. Receptors originate from a man aged 45-69 years who received an inactivated influenza vaccine.

There are a few counts of this clonotype. The V gene is TRBV12-3 or TRBV12-4, the J gene TRBJ1-2, with D perhaps TRBD1 (6 bases). CDR3 length: 13 amino acids. The V gene lost 2 bases and the J gene lost 8 bases, with 12 bases spanning the gap. This CDR3 is CASSLTGSEGYTF. The DNA for the CDR3 is TGTGCCAGCAGTTTAACAGGGTCGGAAGGCTACACCTTC.

This clonotype was recorded a few times. The J gene is TRBJ1-5, the V gene TRBV6-2 or TRBV6-3, with D maybe TRBD1 (6 bases). CDR3 length: 15 residues. Germline assignment: CDR1 MNHEY and CDR2 SVGEGT. Trimming took 4 bases from V and 5 from J, leaving 15 bases between them. CDR3 sequence: CASSSTRTDYQPQHF. In DNA form, the CDR3 reads TGTGCCAGCAGTTCTACTCGGACAGACTATCAGCCCCAGCATTTT.

This clonotype turned up a few times. The chain links TRBV11-2 to TRBJ1-1, with TRBD1 matching over 9 bases. V lost 4 bases and J lost 6; bases outside the gene matches: 12. This CDR3 is built from 16 residues. Germline V lookup: CDR1 SGHAT, CDR2 FQNNGV. The chain's CDR3 is CASSYPQRTGAAEAFF. CDR3 bases: TGTGCCAGCAGCTATCCACAGCGGACAGGGGCGGCTGAAGCTTTCTTT.

The chain employs TRBV7-2 and TRBJ1-5; D is unresolved. This CDR3 is 14 amino acids long. V lost 2 bases to trimming and J lost 9 bases, with 14 bases between them. The germline V gene has CDR1 SGHTA and CDR2 FQGNSA. The CDR3 DNA reads as TGTGCCAGCAGCTTAACAAGAACTGAGCCGCCCCAGCATTTT. Its translation is CASSLTRTEPPQHF.

The V and J genes are TRBV7-2 and TRBJ2-7; 8 bases agree with TRBD2. CDR1 and CDR2 (germline): SGHTA, FQGNSA. There are 13 residues in the CDR3. With 1 base clipped from V and 9 bases from J, the junction kept 5 bases outside the gene matches. The CDR3 DNA reads as TGTGCCAGCAGCTTAGGTAGCGGGGCCGGGCAGTACTTC. It is translated as CASSLGSGAGQYF.

This clonotype has just a few counts. The V call is TRBV11-2, the J call TRBJ2-2; D unclear. The CDR3 is made up of 13 amino acids. CDR1 and CDR2 from the germline V gene are SGHAT and FQNNGV. V gave up 4 bases and J gave up 6 bases, with 9 bases separating them. Written as DNA, the CDR3 is TGTGCCAGCAGCTCCCAGGTAGCCGGGGAGCTGTTTTTT. Its protein product is CASSSQVAGELFF.

This chain links TRBV10-3 with TRBJ2-5; 11 bases agree with TRBD2. CDR1 and CDR2 (germline): ENHRY, SYGVKD. The CDR3 sequence is 13 residues long. Trimming cost V 6 bases and J 5 bases; bases outside gene matches: 2. The CDR3 DNA is TGTGCCATCAGGACTAGCGGGACGGAGACCCAGTACTTC. Protein: CAIRTSGTETQYF.

In its sample, this clonotype was seen a few times. The chain employs TRBV12-3 or TRBV12-4 and TRBJ2-2, with no clear D. This CDR3 is 16 amino acids long. V was cut by 4 bases and J by 4 bases, with 16 bases left in between. CDR3 protein: CASSSGSGPSTGELFF. In nucleotides, the CDR3 is TGTGCCAGCAGTTCTGGTTCGGGCCCTTCCACCGGGGAGCTGTTTTTT.

The CDR3 sequence is CSVERTSGIADTQYF. For the CDR3, the DNA is TGCAGCGTTGAACGGACTAGCGGGATCGCAGATACGCAGTATTTT. The chain has TRBV29-1 and TRBJ2-3; 12 bases line up with TRBD2. Per the germline V gene, CDR1 is SQVTM and CDR2 is ANQGSEA. The V gene end was trimmed by 2 bases and the J gene end by 4 bases; junction bases not matched to a gene: 4. This CDR3 region has 15 residues.

This clonotype was counted many times. The chain carries TRBV12-3 or TRBV12-4 and TRBJ1-2; no firm D call. The V end was cut by 0 bases, the J end by 8 bases, with 16 bases between. The CDR3 runs to 15 residues. CDR3: CASSLAHRERGGYTF. As DNA, the CDR3 is TGTGCCAGCAGTTTAGCGCATCGGGAGCGAGGAGGCTACACCTTC.

V is TRBV24-1 and J is TRBJ2-5; D possibly matches TRBD1 or TRBD2 (5 bases each). The CDR3 totals 14 residues. Trimming left V 2 bases short and J 3 bases short, with 9 bases between. Per the germline V gene, CDR1 is KGHDR and CDR2 is SFDVKD. CDR3 nucleotide sequence: TGTGCCACCAGTGATTACGGGACGAAAGAGACCCAGTACTTC. Residues: CATSDYGTKETQYF.

This clonotype was found a few times. The chain links TRBV5-1 to TRBJ2-7; TRBD1 might be the D (5 bases). This CDR3 region has 15 residues. The V gene lost 5 bases and the J gene lost 4 bases, with 19 bases spanning the gap. Germline V CDR1 and CDR2: SGHRS, YFSETQ. CDR3 sequence (DNA): TGCGCCAGCAGTCTATGGGGCTTTTTAAAATACGAGCAGTACTTC. It specifies CASSLWGFLKYEQYF.

In this sample, this clonotype turned up many times. This chain connects TRBV6-1 to TRBJ2-7; D may be TRBD1 (6 bases). This CDR3 comprises 16 residues. Trimming took off 6 bases at V and 2 bases at J, with 20 bases between the two ends. Germline CDR1 is MNHNS and CDR2 is SASEGT. Written as DNA, the CDR3 is TGTGCCAGCAGGGGTTATACAGGGAGTACGACCTACGAGCAGTACTTC. Translating gives CASRGYTGSTTYEQYF.

This sequence joins TRBV27 and TRBJ2-2; perhaps TRBD2 as D (6 bases). Trimming took off 5 bases at V and 7 bases at J, with 20 bases between the two ends. Germline V lookup: CDR1 MNHEY, CDR2 SMNVEV (reference sequence). This CDR3 has 16 residues. As DNA, the CDR3 is TGTGCCAGCAGTGCATTGACTAGGGCCTCTTACGGGGAGCTGTTTTTT. Amino acids: CASSALTRASYGELFF.

The chain joins TRBV11-2 to TRBJ2-5, with unresolved D. With 1 base removed from V and 7 bases from J, the gap between germline ends came to 10 bases. The germline gives CDR1 SGHAT, CDR2 FQNNGV. The CDR3 has 13 residues. As DNA, the CDR3 is TGTGCCAGCAGCTTAGGTTTCCTTGGGACCCAGTACTTC. It is translated as CASSLGFLGTQYF. The full variable domain, completed using reference TRBV11-2 and TRBJ2-5, is EAGVAQSPRYKIIEKRQSVAFWCNPISGHATLYWYQQILGQGPKLLIQFQNNGVVDDSQLPKDRFSAERLKGVDSTLKIQPAKLEDSAVYLCASSLGFLGTQYFGPGTRLLVL.

This clonotype was counted only a few times. The V and J genes are TRBV12-3 or TRBV12-4 and TRBJ2-7, with TRBD2 matching over 7 bases. The CDR3 is 13 amino acids. The V segment lost 5 bases and the J segment 7 bases; nucleotides outside the gene matches: 8. The CDR3 sequence is CASSNRGSGEQYF. The DNA for the CDR3 is TGTGCCAGCAGTAACCGCGGGAGCGGGGAGCAGTACTTC.

This clonotype came up many times. The rearrangement joins TRBV4-1 to TRBJ1-6; 9 bases agree with TRBD1. Germline CDR1 MGHRA, CDR2 YSYEKL. The trim removed 8 bases at V and 5 bases at J, leaving 4 bases unmatched. This CDR3 is 14 amino acids long. CDR3 sequence: CASLGQGDNSPLHF. CDR3 nucleotides: TGCGCCAGCCTGGGACAGGGAGATAATTCACCCCTCCACTTT.

This clonotype has just a few counts. V and J are TRBV28 and TRBJ1-1; D not certain. CDR1 MDHEN and CDR2 SYDVKM come from the germline V gene. Trimming shortened V by 2 bases and J by 10 bases, and 11 bases separated the two germline ends. This CDR3 has 12 residues. The CDR3 DNA is TGTGCCAGCAGTTTAGACGGGTGGGTAGCTTTCTTT. It codes for CASSLDGWVAFF.

In this sample, this clonotype turned up a few times. The chain carries TRBV2 and TRBJ1-1, with TRBD1 identical over 7 bases. Losses at the gene ends were 6 bases for V and 1 base for J; bases not matched to a gene: 14. The CDR3 covers 17 residues. Looked up from germline, CDR1 is SNHLY and CDR2 is FYNNEI. The CDR3 is CASRVGTAIFRNTEAFF. The CDR3 coding sequence is TGTGCCAGCAGGGTCGGGACAGCGATCTTCAGGAACACTGAAGCTTTCTTT. The whole variable domain, filled in from reference TRBV2 and TRBJ1-1, reads EPEVTQTPSHQVTQMGQEVILRCVPISNHLYFYWYRQILGQKVEFLVSFYNNEISEKSEIFDDQFSVERPDGSNFTLKIRSTKLEDSAMYFCASRVGTAIFRNTEAFFGQGTRLTVV.

This clonotype was seen a handful of times. The chain employs TRBV15 and TRBJ2-1, with 13 bases identical to TRBD2. The CDR3 covers 16 residues. The J segment lost 7 bases and the V segment lost 0 bases, leaving 3 bases of the junction unmatched. Germline CDR1 reads LNHNV; CDR2 reads YYDKDF (reference sequence). CDR3 DNA: TGTGCCACCAGCAGAGATAGGACTAGCGGGAGAAATGAGCAGTTCTTC. Its protein is CATSRDRTSGRNEQFF.

V and J are TRBV3-1 and TRBJ2-1, with D hard to call. Trimming stripped 4 bases from V and 4 bases from J, with 14 bases between. CDR3 size: 15 residues. The germline V gene encodes CDR1 LGHDT and CDR2 YNNKEL (reference sequence). CDR3 nucleotide sequence: TGTGCCAGCAGCCCATCCGGTCTCGTATACAATGAGCAGTTCTTC. This sequence encodes CASSPSGLVYNEQFF.

J is TRBJ2-5 and V is TRBV20-1; D might be TRBD2 (5 bases). CDR3 length: 17 amino acids. Trimming removed 1 base from V and 1 base from J, with 19 bases in between. CDR1 is DFQATT, CDR2 SNEGSKA, per germline (reference sequence). CDR3 protein: CSARGRLTRRTQETQYF. CDR3 nucleotides: TGCAGTGCTAGAGGGAGACTAACCCGGAGAACCCAAGAGACCCAGTACTTC.

This chain uses TRBV6-5 with TRBJ2-3, with D possibly TRBD2 on 5 matching bases. Germline values: CDR1 MNHEY, CDR2 SVGAGI. This CDR3 region has 16 residues. V was pared by 3 bases and J by 0 bases, with 13 bases between. The CDR3 sequence is CASSYSPGLSTDTQYF. In nucleotides, the CDR3 is TGTGCCAGCAGTTATTCTCCGGGATTAAGCACAGATACGCAGTATTTT.

This clonotype was counted only a few times. The rearrangement uses TRBV7-9 and TRBJ1-2; D is ambiguous. Germline V gives CDR1 SEHNR, CDR2 FQNEAQ (reference sequence). Deletions cut 5 bases from V and 4 bases from J, with 14 bases between. This CDR3 is 14 amino acids long. CDR3 DNA sequence: TGTGCCAGCAGCGGGCGGTCGTCATTCTATGGCTACACCTTC. This encodes CASSGRSSFYGYTF.

The chain uses TRBV20-1 and TRBJ2-2; possible D gene TRBD2, 6 bases. V lost 0 bases and J 3 bases, leaving 14 bases between the germline ends. The germline gives CDR1 DFQATT, CDR2 SNEGSKA (reference sequence). CDR3 length: 16 amino acids. CDR3 region: CSARDTFGGDTGELFF. CDR3 nucleotides: TGCAGTGCTAGAGATACGTTCGGCGGGGACACCGGGGAGCTGTTTTTT.

This clonotype has only a few counts. The chain employs TRBV27 and TRBJ1-2, with D possibly matching TRBD1 (6 bases). CDR1 is MNHEY, CDR2 SMNVEV, per germline (reference sequence). V shed 3 bases and J shed 8 bases, with 13 bases lying between them. The CDR3 spans 13 residues. For the CDR3, the DNA is TGTGCCAGCAGTTTTGGCCAGGGGAAGGGCTACACCTTC. Amino acids: CASSFGQGKGYTF.

This clonotype was detected only a few times. This CDR3 reads CASSLVTLQETQYF. The CDR3 bases are TGTGCCAGCAGCTTAGTCACTCTGCAAGAGACCCAGTACTTC. J is TRBJ2-5 and V is TRBV7-2, with D hard to call. The V and J ends lost 1 base and 2 bases respectively, with 8 bases between them. The CDR3 runs 14 residues. Germline CDR1 reads SGHTA; CDR2 reads FQGNSA.

This clonotype has more than one count but fewer than ten. V gene TRBV20-1 combines with J gene TRBJ2-3, with D perhaps TRBD1 (5 bases). Germline CDR1 DFQATT, CDR2 SNEGSKA (reference sequence). There are 14 residues in the CDR3. V lost 0 bases and J 2 bases, leaving 9 bases between the germline ends. CDR3 residues: CSARDRAYTDTQYF. The CDR3 DNA reads TGCAGTGCTAGAGACAGGGCATACACAGATACGCAGTATTTT.

The chain couples TRBV6-2 or TRBV6-3 to TRBJ1-5; a weak D match, TRBD1 (6 bases). V dropped 4 bases and J dropped 1 base, with 14 bases sitting between them. The germline gives CDR1 MNHEY, CDR2 SVGEGT. There are 16 residues in the CDR3. CDR3 sequence (DNA): TGTGCCAGCAGTTCCCCGACAGGATTAAGCAATCAGCCCCAGCATTTT. It codes for CASSSPTGLSNQPQHF.

The sample holds many counts of this clonotype. The chain has TRBV24-1 and TRBJ1-1; TRBD1 might be the D (5 bases). Between the trimmed V and J ends, which lost 4 bases and 8 bases, there was a span of 13 bases. Germline V gives CDR1 KGHDR, CDR2 SFDVKD. The CDR3 is 13 residues long. The DNA of the CDR3 is TGTGCCACCAGTGAAGCTAGGGGAAAAGAAGCTTTCTTT. It is translated as CATSEARGKEAFF.

V gene TRBV4-2 combines with J gene TRBJ1-2; 7 nucleotides match TRBD1. CDR1 and CDR2 from the germline V gene are LGHNA and YNFKEQ. This CDR3 has 15 amino acids. With 4 bases clipped from V and 3 bases from J, the junction kept 8 bases outside the gene matches. The CDR3 sequence: CASSPHRGLDYGYTF. In nucleotides, the CDR3 is TGTGCCAGCAGCCCACACAGGGGCCTTGACTATGGCTACACCTTC.

The rearrangement uses TRBV14 and TRBJ2-7; no clear D. The germline V and J ends were trimmed by 3 bases and 0 bases, with 9 bases remaining between them. CDR3 length equals 14 residues. Germline CDR1 is SGHDN and CDR2 is FVKESK. DNA for the CDR3: TGTGCCAGCAGCCAGTCCACGGGCTCCTACGAGCAGTACTTC. Translation gives CASSQSTGSYEQYF.